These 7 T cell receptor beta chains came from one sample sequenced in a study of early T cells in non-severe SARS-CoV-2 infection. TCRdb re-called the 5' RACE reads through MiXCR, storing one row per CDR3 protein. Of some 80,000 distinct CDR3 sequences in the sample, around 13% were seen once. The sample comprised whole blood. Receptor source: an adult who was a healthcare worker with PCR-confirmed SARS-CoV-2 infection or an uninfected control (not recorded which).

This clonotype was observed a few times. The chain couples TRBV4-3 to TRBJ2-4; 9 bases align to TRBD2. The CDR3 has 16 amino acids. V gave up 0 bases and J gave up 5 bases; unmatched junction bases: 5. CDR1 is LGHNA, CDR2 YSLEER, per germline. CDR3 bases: TGCGCCAGCAGCCAAGATCGAGCGGGGGGCCAAAACATTCAGTACTTC. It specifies CASSQDRAGGQNIQYF.

In DNA form, the CDR3 reads TGCGCCAGCAGCCGTGATTACGAGCAGTACTTC. Encoded protein: CASSRDYEQYF. The chain joins TRBV5-1 to TRBJ2-7; the D is unclear. CDR3 length: 11 residues. CDR1 SGHRS and CDR2 YFSETQ come from the germline V gene. V was trimmed by 4 bases and J by 4 bases, leaving 6 bases between them.

CDR3 sequence (DNA): TGTGCCAGCAGCTACCTAGCGGGGGGCGAGCAGTACTTC. Translated, it gives CASSYLAGGEQYF. The chain is built from TRBV7-2 and TRBJ2-7; TRBD2 agrees at 11 bases. The CDR3 consists of 13 residues. CDR1 and CDR2 from the germline V gene are SGHTA and FQGNSA. V gave up 4 bases and J gave up 6 bases; unmatched junction bases: 2.

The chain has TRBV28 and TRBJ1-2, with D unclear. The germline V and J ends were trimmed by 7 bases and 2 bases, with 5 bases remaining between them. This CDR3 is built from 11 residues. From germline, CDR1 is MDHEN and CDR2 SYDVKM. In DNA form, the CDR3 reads TGTGCCAGCACCCTAAACTATGGCTACACCTTC. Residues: CASTLNYGYTF.

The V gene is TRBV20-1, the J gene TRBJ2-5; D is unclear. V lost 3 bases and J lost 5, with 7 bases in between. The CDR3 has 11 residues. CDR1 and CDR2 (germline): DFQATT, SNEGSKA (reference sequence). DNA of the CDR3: TGCAGTGCTAGTGGCATGGAGACCCAGTACTTC. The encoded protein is CSASGMETQYF.

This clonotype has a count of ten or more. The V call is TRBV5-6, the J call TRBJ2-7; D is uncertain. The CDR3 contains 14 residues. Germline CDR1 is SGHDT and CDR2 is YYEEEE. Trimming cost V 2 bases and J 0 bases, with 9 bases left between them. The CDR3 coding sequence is TGTGCCAGCAGCTTCGGCCGAATCTCCTACGAGCAGTACTTC. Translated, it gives CASSFGRISYEQYF.

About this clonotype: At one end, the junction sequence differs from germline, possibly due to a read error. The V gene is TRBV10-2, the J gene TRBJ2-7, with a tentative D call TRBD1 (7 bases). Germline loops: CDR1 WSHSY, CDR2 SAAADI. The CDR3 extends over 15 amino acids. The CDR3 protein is CASSSSGGGLGELYF. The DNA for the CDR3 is TGTGCCAGCAGCTCGTCAGGGGGAGGTTTGGGCGAGCTGTACTTC.